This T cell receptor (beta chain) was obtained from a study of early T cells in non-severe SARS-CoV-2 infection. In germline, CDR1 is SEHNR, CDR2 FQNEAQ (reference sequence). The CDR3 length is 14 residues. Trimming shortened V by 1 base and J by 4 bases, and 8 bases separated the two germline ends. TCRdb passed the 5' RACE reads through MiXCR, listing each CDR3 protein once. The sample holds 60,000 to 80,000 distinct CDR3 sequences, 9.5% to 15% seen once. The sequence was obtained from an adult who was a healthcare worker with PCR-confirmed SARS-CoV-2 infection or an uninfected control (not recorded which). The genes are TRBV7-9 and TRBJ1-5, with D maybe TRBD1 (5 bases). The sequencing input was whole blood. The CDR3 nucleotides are TGTGCCAGCAGCTTAGTTGGGGGAAATCAGCCCCAGCATTTT. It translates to CASSLVGGNQPQHF.